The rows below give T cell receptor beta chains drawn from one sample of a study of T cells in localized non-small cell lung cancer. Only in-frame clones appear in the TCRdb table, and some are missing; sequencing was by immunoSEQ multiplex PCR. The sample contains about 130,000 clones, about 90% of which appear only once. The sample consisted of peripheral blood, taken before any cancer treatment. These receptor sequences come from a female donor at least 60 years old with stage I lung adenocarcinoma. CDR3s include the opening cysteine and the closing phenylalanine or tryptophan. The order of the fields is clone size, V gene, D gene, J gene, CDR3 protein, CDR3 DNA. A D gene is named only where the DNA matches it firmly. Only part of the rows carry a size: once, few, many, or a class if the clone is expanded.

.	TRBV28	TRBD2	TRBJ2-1	CASPPLAGVYNEQFF	TGTGCCAGCCCTCCCCTAGCGGGAGTATACAATGAGCAGTTCTTC
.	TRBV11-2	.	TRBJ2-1	CASSRQANNEQFF	TGTGCCAGTTCAAGACAGGCCAACAATGAGCAGTTCTTC
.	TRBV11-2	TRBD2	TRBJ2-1	CASSSGTSASNEQFF	TGTGCCAGCAGCTCCGGGACTAGCGCCTCCAATGAGCAGTTCTTC
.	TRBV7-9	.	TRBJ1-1	CASSPRGPIPTEAFF	TGTGCCAGCAGCCCCCGGGGCCCCATCCCCACTGAAGCTTTCTTT
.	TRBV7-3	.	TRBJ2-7	CASSPRADTDSYEQYF	TGTGCCAGCAGCCCACGGGCGGACACGGACTCCTACGAGCAGTACTTC
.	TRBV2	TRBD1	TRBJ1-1	CASSERGTGNTEAFF	TGTGCCAGCAGTGAAAGGGGGACAGGGAACACTGAAGCTTTCTTT
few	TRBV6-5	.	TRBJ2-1	CASSYSRGRNEQFF	TGTGCCAGCAGTTACTCGAGGGGGAGAAATGAGCAGTTCTTC
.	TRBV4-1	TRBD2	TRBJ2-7	CASSHPTGGNSYEQYF	TGCGCCAGCAGCCACCCGACCGGGGGGAACTCCTACGAGCAGTACTTC
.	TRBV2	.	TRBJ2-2	CASRIQRSTGELFF	TGTGCCAGCAGGATACAGCGGAGCACCGGGGAGCTGTTTTTT
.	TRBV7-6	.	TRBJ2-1	CASSMGVSGDEQFF	TGTGCCAGCAGCATGGGGGTCTCTGGCGATGAGCAGTTCTTC
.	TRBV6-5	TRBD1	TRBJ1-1	CASRLQGANTEAFF	TGTGCCAGCAGATTACAGGGGGCGAACACTGAAGCCTTCTTT
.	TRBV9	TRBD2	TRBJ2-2	CASSVDIAGGNGELFF	TGTGCCAGCAGCGTAGATATCGCGGGGGGAAACGGGGAGCTGTTTTTT
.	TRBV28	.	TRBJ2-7	CASKTLAVYEQYF	TGTGCCAGCAAGACCTTAGCGGTGTACGAGCAGTACTTC
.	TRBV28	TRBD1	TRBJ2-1	CASSDRDRGNEQFF	TGTGCCAGCAGTGACAGGGACAGAGGCAATGAGCAGTTCTTC
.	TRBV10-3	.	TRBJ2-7	CATGGLSSYEQYF	TGTGCCACCGGTGGACTTTCCTCCTACGAGCAGTACTTC
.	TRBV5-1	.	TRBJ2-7	CASSLIGTSYEQYF	TGCGCCAGCAGCTTGATCGGGACAAGCTACGAGCAGTACTTC
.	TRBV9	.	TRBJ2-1	CASSVDPGSGYNEQFF	TGTGCCAGCAGCGTAGACCCGGGTTCGGGGTACAATGAGCAGTTCTTC
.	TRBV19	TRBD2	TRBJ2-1	CASSTLLLAAGNEQFF	TGTGCCAGTAGTACACTCTTACTAGCGGCGGGGAATGAGCAGTTCTTC
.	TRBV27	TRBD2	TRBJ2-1	CASSTPGLAESYNEQFF	TGTGCCAGCAGTACCCCAGGACTAGCGGAGTCCTACAATGAGCAGTTCTTC
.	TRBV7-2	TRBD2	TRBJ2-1	CASSLVAGLYNEQFF	TGTGCCAGCAGCTTAGTAGCGGGCCTATACAATGAGCAGTTCTTC
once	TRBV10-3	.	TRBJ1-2	CAISVLTGAKYGYTF	TGTGCCATCAGTGTACTGACGGGGGCGAAATATGGCTACACCTTC
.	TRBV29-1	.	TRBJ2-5	CSVVGRDHQETQYF	TGCAGCGTTGTGGGCAGGGACCACCAAGAGACCCAGTACTTC
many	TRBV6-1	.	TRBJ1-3	CASSETSSGNTIYF	TGTGCCAGCAGTGAAACCTCATCTGGAAACACCATATATTTT
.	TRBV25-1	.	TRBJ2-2	CASSEILRGELFF	TGTGCCAGCAGCGAAATACTTCGCGGGGAGCTGTTTTTT
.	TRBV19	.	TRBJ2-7	CASSRDPYEQYF	TGTGCCAGTAGCAGAGACCCCTACGAGCAGTACTTC
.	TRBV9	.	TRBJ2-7	CASSVTTLPYYEQYF	TGTGCCAGCAGCGTGACGACCCTTCCCTACTACGAGCAGTACTTC
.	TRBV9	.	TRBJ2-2	CASSPNTGELFF	TGTGCCAGCAGCCCGAACACCGGGGAGCTGTTTTTT
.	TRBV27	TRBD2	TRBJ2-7	CASSLGGRGYEQYF	TGTGCCAGCAGTTTAGGTGGGAGGGGCTACGAGCAGTACTTC